This T cell receptor beta chain was sequenced for a study of cytomegalovirus exposure and HLA in healthy donors (dated by TCRdb to 2015 to 2018). Broadly, across the study: The 650 to 800 repertoires of the first cohort and the roughly 120 validation repertoires were produced on the same platform, according to a later analysis. The study was designed to test whether signatures of past pathogen exposure could be identified by cataloging public T cell receptors. Besides the first cohort of roughly 660 subjects, a separate validation cohort made up of roughly 120 different subjects was used. The study combined high-throughput TCR immunosequencing, statistical association of individual TCRs with disease status, and machine learning to predict cytomegalovirus infection status. Paper-wide results and their limitations: A later analysis found that TCRs clustered in the first cohort also tended to co-occur in the roughly 120 validation repertoires, with just under 95% of cluster scores above 0. Most TCR sequences were seen in very few donors, while some public TCRs were found in many individuals. The validation cohort had no HLA typing available for a later analysis, so co-occurrence within that cohort was assessed over all 130 or so repertoires. In the study, around 160 TCR beta chains were listed as associated with cytomegalovirus. The classifier was reported to diagnose cytomegalovirus status with high specificity and sensitivity in both the original cohort and the validation cohort. It was suggested by the authors that the approach could potentially be generalized to other disease states and immunological phenotypes. A few of the identified cytomegalovirus-associated TCR beta chains were confirmed in vitro to be specific for cytomegalovirus antigens.

Separate from the roughly 650-subject first cohort, the validation cohort of about 110 subjects was the group to which the donors belonged. For this clone: No antigen is known for it. Base qualities are not provided; no much larger clone lies one nucleotide away.

Library prep was done by the immunoSEQ multiplex PCR assay. In the source study's methods: To diagnose cytomegalovirus status from the catalog of TCR beta chain sequences, a statistical classification framework was built. TCRdb holds this immuneACCESS table with in-frame rearrangements only. Some clones are missing; in checked studies, unresolved V genes explain under half, and the rest has no known cause. That table furnishes V, J and clone size, whereas the DNA furnished D and trimming. Present in this sample are about 130,000 clones, nearly 90% of which were seen just once. The ten top clones hold over 8.5% of the sample. V drops 3 bases and J drops 6 bases, leaving 14 bases in between. The CDR3 sequence holds 14 residues, the cysteine and phenylalanine included. Only CDR3 DNA remains: 42 bases, in frame from the first base. Based on the germline V gene, the CDR1 and CDR2 sequences are SNHLY and FYNNEI.

This receptor was identified in a woman aged 18-29 years in good health and CMV-seropositive. The rearranged segments are TRBV2 and TRBJ1-2; a tentative D call is TRBD1 (5 bases match). The specimen sequenced was PBMCs. The sequence in DNA is TGTGCCAGCAGTGACGGAGGGGCAGTGGATGGCTACACCTTC. Its protein is CASSDGGAVDGYTF.